A single sample is the source of the 7 T cell receptor beta chains below, sequenced in a study of spatial heterogeneity in lung cancer. Regarding the study as a whole: Expanded intratumoral alpha and beta TCR counts tracked tumor mutation counts.

Time point denoted: sample taken at primary tumor resection. Antigens for these TCRs are unknown. TCRdb re-derived calls from the 5' RACE reads in MiXCR, one entry per CDR3 protein. The sample has about 3,100 distinct CDR3 sequences, 8.5% to 10% seen once. This specimen was lung tumor tissue, taken at surgery. All receptors come from a male donor with early-stage non-small cell lung cancer.

In its sample, this clonotype was seen many times. This chain links TRBV19 with TRBJ1-2; the D is unclear. The V gene lost 5 bases and the J gene lost 6 bases, with 13 bases spanning the gap. The CDR3 extends over 13 amino acids. Germline CDR1 is LNHDA and CDR2 is SQIVND (reference sequence). The CDR3 reads CASSERRMDGYTF. As DNA, the CDR3 is TGTGCCAGTAGTGAAAGACGGATGGATGGCTACACCTTC.

By share, this clonotype ranks as medium-sized. The chain employs TRBV6-1 and TRBJ1-2; perhaps TRBD1 as D (6 bases). The length of the CDR3 is 10 residues. V shed 11 bases and J shed 5 bases, with 9 bases lying between them. Looked up from germline, CDR1 is MNHNS and CDR2 is SASEGT. The CDR3 sequence: CARGGYGYTF. The CDR3 DNA follows: TGTGCCCGAGGGGGGTATGGCTACACCTTC.

The rearrangement links TRBV9 to TRBJ1-2; unclear D gene. Germline V lookup: CDR1 SGDLS, CDR2 YYNGEE. V lost 0 bases and J 6 bases, leaving 9 bases between the germline ends. CDR3 size: 13 residues. The CDR3 nucleotides are TGTGCCAGCAGCGTAGGGAGCGGAGATGGCTACACCTTC. This codes for CASSVGSGDGYTF.

In its sample, this clonotype is medium-sized. This CDR3 is CSATPGQGGEQYF. The CDR3, as DNA: TGCAGTGCTACGCCGGGACAGGGGGGCGAGCAGTACTTC. The chain is built from TRBV20-1 and TRBJ2-7, with 11 bases identical to TRBD1. The trim removed 4 bases at V and 6 bases at J, leaving 5 bases unmatched. Germline V gene data show CDR1 as DFQATT and CDR2 as SNEGSKA (reference sequence). This CDR3 region has 13 residues.

By proportion, this clonotype is medium-sized. The J gene is TRBJ1-1, the V gene TRBV27, with 7 positions matching TRBD1. CDR1 is MNHEY and CDR2 is SMNVEV in the germline V gene (reference sequence). The V gene end was trimmed by 1 base and the J gene end by 5 bases; junction bases not matched to a gene: 7. The CDR3 has 15 residues. CDR3 nucleotides: TGTGCCAGCAGTTTATTGTTTACAGGGGATACTGAAGCTTTCTTT. Its protein is CASSLLFTGDTEAFF.

This clonotype was observed a single time. The junction differs from germline at one of its ends, possibly a read error. This chain uses TRBV5-4 with TRBJ2-3; 8 bases align to TRBD2. The CDR3 extends over 16 amino acids. Germline V gene sequence: CDR1 SGHNT, CDR2 YYREEE (reference sequence). CDR3 loop: CASSLGSGSFTDTLYF. The DNA for the CDR3 is TGTGCCAGCAGCTTGGGGAGCGGGAGCTTCACAGATACGCTGTATTTT.

Relative to its sample, this clonotype is medium-sized. J is TRBJ2-2 and V is TRBV7-2; D is undetermined. The CDR3 covers 15 residues. Germline V CDR1 and CDR2: SGHTA, FQGNSA. The germline V and J ends were trimmed by 6 bases and 6 bases, with 17 bases remaining between them. This CDR3 reads CASRGRSGPSGELFF. The CDR3 DNA is TGTGCCAGCAGGGGCCGGAGTGGGCCATCCGGGGAGCTGTTTTTT.